The 7 T cell receptor beta chains below all came from one sample that was sequenced in a study of T cells in Graves' hyperthyroidism and ophthalmopathy. Amplification targeted TCR beta CDR3 regions from RNA transcripts. RT-PCR in the first round (using the HTBI primer set) targeted the TCR CDR3. TCRdb processed the multiplex PCR reads anew with MiXCR; each CDR3 protein has one entry. The table records hundreds of thousands of distinct CDR3 sequences, roughly 25% of them present only once. Sequencing was done on a sample of blood. The receptors derive from a middle-aged man with Graves' hyperthyroidism.

This clonotype was counted ten times or more. The chain carries TRBV7-8 and TRBJ1-2; 8 bases agree with TRBD1. CDR1 SGHVS and CDR2 FQNEAQ come from the germline V gene. The V segment lost 5 bases and the J segment 8 bases; nucleotides outside the gene matches: 16. The CDR3 is made up of 16 amino acids. The DNA for the CDR3 is TGTGCCAGCAGCCAACAGGGGGGTGTGGGCCATATAGGCTACACCTTC. As protein: CASSQQGGVGHIGYTF.

The rearrangement links TRBV28 to TRBJ2-7; TRBD1 is a possible D gene (5 bases). Germline CDR1 MDHEN, CDR2 SYDVKM. This CDR3 spans 12 amino acids. Deletions cut 6 bases from V and 3 bases from J, with 9 bases between. DNA of the CDR3: TGTGCCAGCAGCCATCAGGGCTACGAGCAGTACTTC. This encodes CASSHQGYEQYF.

This chain joins TRBV10-2 and TRBJ2-1; D may be TRBD2 (6 bases). CDR3 size: 14 residues. Between the trimmed V and J ends, which lost 8 bases and 0 bases, there was a span of 11 bases. Per germline, CDR1 WSHSY and CDR2 SAAADI. CDR3 coding DNA: TGCGCCAGCTTCGGCGGGACCTCCTACAATGAGCAGTTCTTC. This gives the protein CASFGGTSYNEQFF.

This clonotype was seen only a few times. V and J are TRBV18 and TRBJ1-5; tentative D call: TRBD1 (5 bases). CDR1 KGHSH and CDR2 LQKENI come from the germline V gene. This CDR3 has 16 residues. Trimming shortened V by 3 bases and J by 1 base, and 13 bases separated the two germline ends. The CDR3 DNA follows: TGTGCCAGCTCACCGAGGGCAGGACAAAGCAATCAGCCCCAGCATTTT. Protein: CASSPRAGQSNQPQHF.

This clonotype was seen more than once but under ten times. This chain's CDR3 is CASSPTSVHDTQYF. In nucleotides, the CDR3 is TGTGCCAGCAGCCCCACTAGCGTGCATGATACGCAGTATTTT. J is TRBJ2-3 and V is TRBV11-2, with TRBD2 identical over 7 bases. This CDR3 spans 14 amino acids. Germline V CDR1 and CDR2: SGHAT, FQNNGV. Losses at the gene ends were 5 bases for V and 6 bases for J; bases not matched to a gene: 8. Looking up the rest from reference TRBV11-2 and TRBJ2-3 gives the full variable domain: EAGVAQSPRYKIIEKRQSVAFWCNPISGHATLYWYQQILGQGPKLLIQFQNNGVVDDSQLPKDRFSAERLKGVDSTLKIQPAKLEDSAVYLCASSPTSVHDTQYFGPGTRLTVL.

This clonotype was observed at least ten times. V and J are TRBV6-1 and TRBJ2-7; a possible D gene is TRBD2 (5 bases). Germline V CDR1 and CDR2: MNHNS, SASEGT. The CDR3 is 13 residues long. The V and J ends lost 2 bases and 5 bases respectively, with 10 bases between them. CDR3 sequence: CASSEHPGNEQYF. The CDR3 DNA is TGTGCCAGCAGTGAACACCCCGGGAACGAGCAGTACTTC.

This clonotype was picked up many times. The chain has TRBV3-1 and TRBJ1-1; D might be TRBD1 (6 bases). CDR1 LGHDT and CDR2 YNNKEL come from the germline V gene (reference sequence). The CDR3 loop spans 17 amino acids. Trimming stripped 4 bases from V and 3 bases from J, with 21 bases between. CDR3 coding DNA: TGTGCCAGCAGCCGACGACAGAGAACAGGGTCGGACACTGAAGCTTTCTTT. The encoded protein is CASSRRQRTGSDTEAFF.